This is a list of T cell receptor beta chains from one sample in a study of blood T cell repertoires in COVID-19. Sequencing was performed with immunoSEQ multiplex PCR; in TCRdb, only in-frame clones are kept and a portion is missing. The sample consists of roughly 110,000 clones, around nine tenths of them appearing once. Sequences were obtained from peripheral blood. The receptors come from a woman in her thirties with acute or convalescent COVID-19. The CDR3 runs from the conserved cysteine through the conserved F or W. D genes are given only for firm matches. Part of the rows lack a size; the others show once, few, many or a class for expanded clones.

CDR3 protein: CASSYTLGTPSYEQYF
CDR3 DNA: TGTGCCAGCAGTTACACGCTCGGGACACCCTCCTACGAGCAGTACTTC
D gene: NA
J gene: TRBJ2-7
V gene: TRBV6-6
clone size: NA

CDR3 protein: CASSEQGNNSPLHF
CDR3 DNA: TGTGCCAGCAGTGAACAGGGAAATAATTCACCCCTCCACTTT
D gene: NA
J gene: TRBJ1-6
V gene: TRBV2
clone size: NA

CDR3 protein: CASSLDGGENEQFF
CDR3 DNA: TGTGCCAGCAGCTTAGACGGGGGTGAGAATGAGCAGTTCTTC
D gene: NA
J gene: TRBJ2-1
V gene: TRBV11-3
clone size: NA

CDR3 protein: CASSPGGNGYTF
CDR3 DNA: TGTGCCAGCAGCCCTGGGGGGAATGGCTACACCTTC
D gene: NA
J gene: TRBJ1-2
V gene: TRBV9
clone size: NA

CDR3 protein: CASSLAWGEEPNQPQHF
CDR3 DNA: TGTGCCAGCAGTTTAGCGTGGGGCGAGGAGCCCAATCAGCCCCAGCATTTT
D gene: NA
J gene: TRBJ1-5
V gene: TRBV28
clone size: NA

CDR3 protein: CASSPGFLPDPKDGYTF
CDR3 DNA: TGTGCCAGCAGCCCGGGATTCCTACCAGACCCTAAAGATGGCTACACCTTC
D gene: NA
J gene: TRBJ1-2
V gene: TRBV7-6
clone size: NA

CDR3 protein: CASSPPGGEDEQYF
CDR3 DNA: TGTGCCAGCAGCCCCCCCGGGGGAGAAGACGAGCAGTACTTC
D gene: NA
J gene: TRBJ2-7
V gene: TRBV7-2
clone size: once

CDR3 protein: CASSYAELTGRGGNQPQHF
CDR3 DNA: TGTGCCAGCAGTTACGCCGAATTGACAGGGCGAGGTGGCAATCAGCCCCAGCATTTT
D gene: TRBD1
J gene: TRBJ1-5
V gene: TRBV6-2/TRBV6-3
clone size: NA

CDR3 protein: CASSDGTTNYGYTF
CDR3 DNA: TGTGCCAGCAGTGACGGGACAACTAACTATGGCTACACCTTC
D gene: NA
J gene: TRBJ1-2
V gene: TRBV6-4
clone size: NA

CDR3 protein: CASSFSGGAVYNEQFF
CDR3 DNA: TGTGCCAGCAGCTTTAGCGGGGGGGCTGTTTACAATGAGCAGTTCTTC
D gene: TRBD2
J gene: TRBJ2-1
V gene: TRBV11-2
clone size: NA

CDR3 protein: CASSPEMNTEAFF
CDR3 DNA: TGCGCCAGCAGCCCTGAGATGAACACTGAAGCTTTCTTT
D gene: NA
J gene: TRBJ1-1
V gene: TRBV5-1
clone size: NA

CDR3 protein: CSASTSVPNYEQYF
CDR3 DNA: TGCAGTGCTAGTACTAGCGTCCCAAACTACGAGCAGTACTTC
D gene: TRBD2
J gene: TRBJ2-7
V gene: TRBV20-1
clone size: NA

CDR3 protein: CASSPLAGATDTQYF
CDR3 DNA: TGTGCCAGCTCACCACTGGCGGGGGCCACAGATACGCAGTATTTT
D gene: NA
J gene: TRBJ2-3
V gene: TRBV18
clone size: NA

CDR3 protein: CASSLWTAGNTIYF
CDR3 DNA: TGCGCCAGCAGCTTGTGGACAGCTGGAAACACCATATATTTT
D gene: NA
J gene: TRBJ1-3
V gene: TRBV5-1
clone size: NA

CDR3 protein: CAISGPSSYNEQFF
CDR3 DNA: TGTGCCATCAGCGGCCCTAGCTCCTACAATGAGCAGTTCTTC
D gene: NA
J gene: TRBJ2-1
V gene: TRBV10-3
clone size: NA

CDR3 protein: CASSSSSGISGNTIYF
CDR3 DNA: TGTGCCAGCAGTTCGTCCTCGGGGATCTCTGGAAACACCATATATTTT
D gene: NA
J gene: TRBJ1-3
V gene: TRBV28
clone size: NA

CDR3 protein: CASSQRTGLEGGYTF
CDR3 DNA: TGTGCCAGCAGCCAACGGACAGGGTTAGAGGGTGGCTACACCTTC
D gene: TRBD1
J gene: TRBJ1-2
V gene: TRBV7-2
clone size: NA

CDR3 protein: CASRGQGLVDQPQHF
CDR3 DNA: TGTGCCAGCAGGGGACAGGGACTGGTTGATCAGCCCCAGCATTTT
D gene: TRBD1
J gene: TRBJ1-5
V gene: TRBV6-5
clone size: NA

CDR3 protein: CASSSGTRISNQPQHF
CDR3 DNA: TGTGCCAGCAGTTCCGGGACACGGATTAGCAATCAGCCCCAGCATTTT
D gene: NA
J gene: TRBJ1-5
V gene: TRBV28
clone size: NA

CDR3 protein: CASSLVYLATANEQFF
CDR3 DNA: TGTGCCAGCAGTTTAGTCTACCTAGCCACGGCCAATGAGCAGTTCTTC
D gene: NA
J gene: TRBJ2-1
V gene: TRBV28
clone size: NA

CDR3 protein: CASSELRGYNEQFF
CDR3 DNA: TGTGCCAGCAGCGAACTACGGGGCTACAATGAGCAGTTCTTC
D gene: NA
J gene: TRBJ2-1
V gene: TRBV7-2
clone size: NA

CDR3 protein: CASSQERLTGGVQPQHF
CDR3 DNA: TGCGCCAGCAGCCAGGAAAGATTGACAGGGGGGGTTCAGCCCCAGCATTTT
D gene: TRBD1
J gene: TRBJ1-5
V gene: TRBV4-1
clone size: once

CDR3 protein: CASSIRVLEQFF
CDR3 DNA: TGTGCCAGCAGCATTCGGGTTCTTGAGCAGTTCTTC
D gene: NA
J gene: TRBJ2-1
V gene: TRBV11-2
clone size: NA

CDR3 protein: CASTDKNSNQPQHF
CDR3 DNA: TGTGCCAGCACCGACAAGAATAGCAATCAGCCCCAGCATTTT
D gene: NA
J gene: TRBJ1-5
V gene: TRBV7-2
clone size: once

CDR3 protein: CASSLVSSSYNEQFF
CDR3 DNA: TGCGCCAGCAGCTTGGTGTCTTCCTCCTACAATGAGCAGTTCTTC
D gene: NA
J gene: TRBJ2-1
V gene: TRBV5-1
clone size: NA

CDR3 protein: CASSLFSRTVGYTF
CDR3 DNA: TGTGCCAGCAGCTTATTCTCACGGACAGTTGGCTACACCTTC
D gene: NA
J gene: TRBJ1-2
V gene: TRBV28
clone size: NA

CDR3 protein: CASSTAGQLNYGYTF
CDR3 DNA: TGTGCCAGTAGTACCGCGGGACAGCTGAACTATGGCTACACCTTC
D gene: TRBD1
J gene: TRBJ1-2
V gene: TRBV19
clone size: once

CDR3 protein: CASSSLSNEQFF
CDR3 DNA: TGTGCCAGCAGTTCCCTATCAAATGAGCAGTTCTTC
D gene: NA
J gene: TRBJ2-1
V gene: TRBV12-3/TRBV12-4
clone size: few

CDR3 protein: CASSEETSGGPNTGELFF
CDR3 DNA: TGTGCCAGCAGTGAAGAGACTAGCGGGGGGCCCAACACCGGGGAGCTGTTTTTT
D gene: TRBD2
J gene: TRBJ2-2
V gene: TRBV2
clone size: NA

CDR3 protein: CASRPIAGVTYEQYF
CDR3 DNA: TGTGCCAGCAGGCCAATAGCGGGAGTCACCTACGAGCAGTACTTC
D gene: TRBD2
J gene: TRBJ2-7
V gene: TRBV11-2
clone size: NA

CDR3 protein: CASSPQTGSPGELFF
CDR3 DNA: TGTGCCAGCAGTCCCCAGACAGGGTCCCCCGGGGAGCTGTTTTTT
D gene: TRBD1
J gene: TRBJ2-2
V gene: TRBV27
clone size: NA

CDR3 protein: CASSRTLRWAHEQYF
CDR3 DNA: TGTGCCAGCAGCAGAACGTTACGTTGGGCCCACGAGCAGTACTTC
D gene: NA
J gene: TRBJ2-7
V gene: TRBV21-1
clone size: NA

CDR3 protein: CASSFRQVPNIYGYTF
CDR3 DNA: TGTGCCAGCAGTTTTCGGCAGGTTCCAAATATCTATGGCTACACCTTC
D gene: NA
J gene: TRBJ1-2
V gene: TRBV28
clone size: once

CDR3 protein: CASSERTGANEQFF
CDR3 DNA: TGTGCCAGCAGTGAGAGGACAGGGGCGAATGAGCAGTTCTTC
D gene: TRBD1
J gene: TRBJ2-1
V gene: TRBV27
clone size: NA

CDR3 protein: CASSSRGIGEKLFF
CDR3 DNA: TGTGCCAGCAGTTCGCGGGGGATCGGTGAAAAACTGTTTTTT
D gene: NA
J gene: TRBJ1-4
V gene: TRBV28
clone size: NA

CDR3 protein: CASRIQGAYEQYF
CDR3 DNA: TGTGCCAGCAGGATACAGGGGGCGTACGAGCAGTACTTC
D gene: TRBD1
J gene: TRBJ2-7
V gene: TRBV28
clone size: NA

CDR3 protein: CASRASTSASSYNEQFF
CDR3 DNA: TGTGCCAGCAGAGCGTCGACTAGCGCGAGCTCCTACAATGAGCAGTTCTTC
D gene: TRBD2
J gene: TRBJ2-1
V gene: TRBV2
clone size: NA

CDR3 protein: CAITGTDYGYTF
CDR3 DNA: TGTGCCATAACCGGGACAGACTATGGCTACACCTTC
D gene: TRBD1
J gene: TRBJ1-2
V gene: TRBV28
clone size: NA

CDR3 protein: CASSITDTQETQYF
CDR3 DNA: TGTGCCAGTAGTATCACCGACACCCAAGAGACCCAGTACTTC
D gene: NA
J gene: TRBJ2-5
V gene: TRBV19
clone size: NA

CDR3 protein: CASSSGTGGDNEQFF
CDR3 DNA: TGTGCCAGCAGCTCCGGGACAGGCGGCGACAATGAGCAGTTCTTC
D gene: TRBD1
J gene: TRBJ2-1
V gene: TRBV11-3
clone size: NA

CDR3 protein: CAISESLFGGKGSYNEQFF
CDR3 DNA: TGTGCCATCAGTGAGTCTCTTTTCGGGGGGAAGGGATCCTACAATGAGCAGTTCTTC
D gene: TRBD2
J gene: TRBJ2-1
V gene: TRBV10-3
clone size: NA

CDR3 protein: CASRLTGVSAFF
CDR3 DNA: TGTGCCAGCAGGTTAACCGGGGTTTCGGCTTTCTTT
D gene: NA
J gene: TRBJ1-1
V gene: TRBV11-2
clone size: once

CDR3 protein: CASSWAGDGNQPQHF
CDR3 DNA: TGTGCCAGTAGTTGGGCAGGGGATGGCAATCAGCCCCAGCATTTT
D gene: NA
J gene: TRBJ1-5
V gene: TRBV19
clone size: NA

CDR3 protein: CASSVFNTGELFF
CDR3 DNA: TGTGCCAGCAGCGTCTTTAACACCGGGGAGCTGTTTTTT
D gene: NA
J gene: TRBJ2-2
V gene: TRBV9
clone size: NA

CDR3 protein: CASSPQAGVYNEQFF
CDR3 DNA: TGTGCCAGCAGCCCCCAAGCGGGAGTATACAATGAGCAGTTCTTC
D gene: TRBD2
J gene: TRBJ2-1
V gene: TRBV13
clone size: NA

CDR3 protein: CASSPTQNQPQHF
CDR3 DNA: TGTGCCAGTAGTCCGACACAGAATCAGCCCCAGCATTTT
D gene: NA
J gene: TRBJ1-5
V gene: TRBV19
clone size: NA

CDR3 protein: CASSLGTGNTIYF
CDR3 DNA: TGTGCCAGCAGCTTAGGGACAGGAAACACCATATATTTT
D gene: NA
J gene: TRBJ1-3
V gene: TRBV7-9
clone size: NA

CDR3 protein: CASSGTGKETQYF
CDR3 DNA: TGTGCCAGCTCCGGGACAGGAAAAGAGACCCAGTACTTC
D gene: TRBD1
J gene: TRBJ2-5
V gene: TRBV6-5
clone size: NA

CDR3 protein: CASSYVGGTQPQHF
CDR3 DNA: TGTGCCAGCAGTTACGTCGGGGGTACGCAGCCCCAGCATTTT
D gene: NA
J gene: TRBJ1-5
V gene: TRBV6-2/TRBV6-3
clone size: NA

CDR3 protein: CASSLGLVSNSPLHF
CDR3 DNA: TGTGCCAGCAGCTTAGGACTGGTCTCTAATTCACCCCTCCACTTT
D gene: NA
J gene: TRBJ1-6
V gene: TRBV7-2
clone size: once

CDR3 protein: CASSWTTDTQYF
CDR3 DNA: TGTGCCAGTAGCTGGACTACAGATACGCAGTATTTT
D gene: NA
J gene: TRBJ2-3
V gene: TRBV19
clone size: NA

CDR3 protein: CASSFSEAVGYTF
CDR3 DNA: TGTGCCAGCAGTTTCAGTGAGGCCGTTGGCTACACCTTC
D gene: NA
J gene: TRBJ1-2
V gene: TRBV27
clone size: NA

CDR3 protein: CASSGGNAGEKLFF
CDR3 DNA: TGTGCCAGCAGCGGTGGCAACGCGGGTGAAAAACTGTTTTTT
D gene: NA
J gene: TRBJ1-4
V gene: TRBV9
clone size: NA

CDR3 protein: CASSPDRNTGELFF
CDR3 DNA: TGTGCCAGCAGCCCGGACAGAAACACCGGGGAGCTGTTTTTT
D gene: NA
J gene: TRBJ2-2
V gene: TRBV7-2
clone size: NA

CDR3 protein: CASSLLGQGWETQYF
CDR3 DNA: TGTGCCAGCAGTTTATTGGGACAGGGCTGGGAGACCCAGTACTTC
D gene: TRBD1
J gene: TRBJ2-5
V gene: TRBV28
clone size: NA

CDR3 protein: CASSVHQGTGNTIYF
CDR3 DNA: TGTGCCAGCAGCGTACATCAGGGGACCGGAAACACCATATATTTT
D gene: NA
J gene: TRBJ1-3
V gene: TRBV9
clone size: NA